This TCR beta chain was sequenced for a study of T-cell memory formation after mild COVID-19. Study-level information: The two donors had largely donor-specific TCR clusters.

Study-level points and caveats: Day 15 to 85 contracting clones showed balanced CD4/CD8; later expanders leaned CD4+. Clones which contracted sat mainly in CM and EM if CD4+, and in EMRA if CD8+.

Sample barcodes and UMIs were carried by the TCR alpha and TCR beta cDNA libraries that 5'RACE generated with constant-segment primers. MiXCR, run by TCRdb on the 5' RACE reads, gives a single entry per CDR3 protein. Among approximately 350,000 distinct CDR3 sequences, 13% to 15% were seen once, and the ten largest hold 20% to 25%. In the case of this clonotype: The antigen is undetermined.

The CDR3 loop spans 15 amino acids. The sample was PBMCs or a T cell subset sorted from them (not recorded which). This TCR was sampled from a young man who had mild COVID-19 (a few samples of this study predate the infection). Cell type and time point are not known. V and J are TRBV21-1 and TRBJ2-4; TRBD2 was called by the table and not checked on the DNA. TRBV21-1 corresponds to a pseudogene. The CDR3 reads CASSPRGRTKNIQYF. The CDR3 nucleotides are TGTGCCAGCAGCCCGCGAGGGCGCACCAAAAACATTCAGTACTTC.